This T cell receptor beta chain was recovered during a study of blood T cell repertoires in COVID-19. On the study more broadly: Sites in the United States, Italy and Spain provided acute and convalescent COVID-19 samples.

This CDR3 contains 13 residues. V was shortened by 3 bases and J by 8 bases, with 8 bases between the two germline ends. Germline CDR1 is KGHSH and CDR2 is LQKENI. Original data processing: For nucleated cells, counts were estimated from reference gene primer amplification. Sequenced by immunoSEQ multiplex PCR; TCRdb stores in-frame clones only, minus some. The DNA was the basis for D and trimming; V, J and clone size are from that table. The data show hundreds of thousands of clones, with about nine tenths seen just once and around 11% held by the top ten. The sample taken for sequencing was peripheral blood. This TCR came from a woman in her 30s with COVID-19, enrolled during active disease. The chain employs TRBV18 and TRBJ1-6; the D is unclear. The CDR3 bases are TGTGCCAGCTCACCCGGAGCCGATTCACCCCTCCACTTT. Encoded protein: CASSPGADSPLHF.